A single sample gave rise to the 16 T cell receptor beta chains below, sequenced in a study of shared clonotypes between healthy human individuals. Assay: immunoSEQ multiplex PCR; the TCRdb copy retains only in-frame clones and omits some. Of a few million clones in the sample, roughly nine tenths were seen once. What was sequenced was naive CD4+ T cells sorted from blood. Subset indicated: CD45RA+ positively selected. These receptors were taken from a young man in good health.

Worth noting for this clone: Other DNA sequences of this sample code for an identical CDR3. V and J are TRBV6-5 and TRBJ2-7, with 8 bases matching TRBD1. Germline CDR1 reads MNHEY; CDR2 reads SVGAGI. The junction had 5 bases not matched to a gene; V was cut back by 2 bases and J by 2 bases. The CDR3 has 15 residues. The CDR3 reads CASSYDRDRTYEQYF. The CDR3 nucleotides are TGTGCCAGCAGTTACGACCGGGACAGGACCTACGAGCAGTACTTC.

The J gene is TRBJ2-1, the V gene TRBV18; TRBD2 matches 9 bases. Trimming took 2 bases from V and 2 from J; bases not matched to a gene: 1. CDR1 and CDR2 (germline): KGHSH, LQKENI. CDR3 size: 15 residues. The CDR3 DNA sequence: TGTGCCAGCTCACCAGCGGGAGGGCCCTACAATGAGCAGTTCTTC. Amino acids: CASSPAGGPYNEQFF.

The CDR3 DNA reads TGTGCCAGCAGCTCCTGGGAACAAGAGACCCAGTACTTC. Amino acids: CASSSWEQETQYF. The rearrangement joins TRBV7-2 to TRBJ2-5; D unclear. The V end lost 4 bases, the J end lost 2 bases, and 8 bases lay between the germline ends. Germline-derived CDR1 and CDR2 are SGHTA and FQGNSA. The CDR3 is 13 amino acids.

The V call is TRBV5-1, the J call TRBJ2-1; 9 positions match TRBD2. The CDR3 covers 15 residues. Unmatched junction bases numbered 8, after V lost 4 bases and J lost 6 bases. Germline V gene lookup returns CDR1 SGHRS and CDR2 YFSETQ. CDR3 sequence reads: CASSRIAGEGNEQFF. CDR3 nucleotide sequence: TGCGCCAGCAGCCGGATAGCGGGGGAGGGCAATGAGCAGTTCTTC.

The CDR3 nucleotides read TGTGCCAGCAGCGGGGACAGGGGCCCTCAGGGCGATACGCAGTATTTT. Amino acid sequence: CASSGDRGPQGDTQYF. V and J are TRBV7-9 and TRBJ2-3, with 10 positions matching TRBD1. Germline-derived CDR1 and CDR2 are SEHNR and FQNEAQ (reference sequence). V lost 5 bases and J lost 6; bases outside the gene matches: 11. The CDR3 is 16 residues long.

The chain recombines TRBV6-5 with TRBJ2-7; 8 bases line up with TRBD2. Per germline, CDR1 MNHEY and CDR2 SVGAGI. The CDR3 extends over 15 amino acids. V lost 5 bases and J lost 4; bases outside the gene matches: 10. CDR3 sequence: CASSREGTSSYEQYF. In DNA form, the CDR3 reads TGTGCCAGCAGTCGAGAGGGGACTAGTTCTTACGAGCAGTACTTC.

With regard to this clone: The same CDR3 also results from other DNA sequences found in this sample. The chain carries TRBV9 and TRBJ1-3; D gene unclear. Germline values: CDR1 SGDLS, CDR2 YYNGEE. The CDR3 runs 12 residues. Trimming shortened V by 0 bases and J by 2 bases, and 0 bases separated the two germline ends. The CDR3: CASSVAGNTIYF. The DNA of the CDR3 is TGTGCCAGCAGCGTAGCTGGAAACACCATATATTTT.

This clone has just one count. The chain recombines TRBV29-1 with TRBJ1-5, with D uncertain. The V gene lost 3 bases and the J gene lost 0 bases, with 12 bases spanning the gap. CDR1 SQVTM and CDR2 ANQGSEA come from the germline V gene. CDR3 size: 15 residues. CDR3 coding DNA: TGCAGCGTTGAGGGTCGCGGAGATAGCAATCAGCCCCAGCATTTT. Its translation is CSVEGRGDSNQPQHF.

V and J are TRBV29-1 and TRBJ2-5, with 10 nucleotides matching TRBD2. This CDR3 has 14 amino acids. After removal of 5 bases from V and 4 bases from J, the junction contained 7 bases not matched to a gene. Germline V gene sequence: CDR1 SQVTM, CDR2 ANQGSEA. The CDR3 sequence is CSVKRGGPGETQYF. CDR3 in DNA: TGCAGCGTTAAGCGGGGGGGCCCTGGAGAGACCCAGTACTTC.

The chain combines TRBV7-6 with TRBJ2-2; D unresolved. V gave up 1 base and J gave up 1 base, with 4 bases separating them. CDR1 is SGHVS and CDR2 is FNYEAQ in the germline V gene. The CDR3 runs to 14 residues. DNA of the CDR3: TGTGCCAGCAGCTTAGGAGAGAACACCGGGGAGCTGTTTTTT. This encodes CASSLGENTGELFF.

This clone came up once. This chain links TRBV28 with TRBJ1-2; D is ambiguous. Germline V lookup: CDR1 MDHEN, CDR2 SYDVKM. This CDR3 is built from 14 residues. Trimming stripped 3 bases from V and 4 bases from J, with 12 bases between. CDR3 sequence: CASSFSTWGYGYTF. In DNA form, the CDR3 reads TGTGCCAGCAGTTTTTCAACCTGGGGCTATGGCTACACCTTC.

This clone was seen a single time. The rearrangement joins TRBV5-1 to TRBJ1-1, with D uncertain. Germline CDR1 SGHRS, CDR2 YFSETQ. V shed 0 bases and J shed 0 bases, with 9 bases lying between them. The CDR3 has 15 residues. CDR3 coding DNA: TGCGCCAGCAGCTTGGAAAAGGGCATGAACACTGAAGCTTTCTTT. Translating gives CASSLEKGMNTEAFF.

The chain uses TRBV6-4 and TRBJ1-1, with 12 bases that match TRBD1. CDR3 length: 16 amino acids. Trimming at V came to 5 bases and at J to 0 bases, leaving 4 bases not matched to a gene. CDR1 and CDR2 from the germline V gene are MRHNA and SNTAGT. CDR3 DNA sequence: TGTGCCAGCAGTAAGGGACAGGGGGCGCTGAACACTGAAGCTTTCTTT. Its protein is CASSKGQGALNTEAFF.

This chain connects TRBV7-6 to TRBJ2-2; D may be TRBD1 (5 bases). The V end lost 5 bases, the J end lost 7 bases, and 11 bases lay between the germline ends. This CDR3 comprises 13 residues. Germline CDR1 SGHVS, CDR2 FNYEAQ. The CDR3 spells CASSRSRGGELFF. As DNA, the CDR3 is TGTGCCAGCAGCCGATCTAGGGGCGGGGAGCTGTTTTTT.

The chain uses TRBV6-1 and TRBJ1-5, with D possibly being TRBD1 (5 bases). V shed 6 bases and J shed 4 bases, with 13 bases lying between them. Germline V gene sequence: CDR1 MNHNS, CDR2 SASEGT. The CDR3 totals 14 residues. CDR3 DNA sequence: TGTGCCAGCAGCCTCGGGACGGTGAATCAGCCCCAGCATTTT. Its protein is CASSLGTVNQPQHF.

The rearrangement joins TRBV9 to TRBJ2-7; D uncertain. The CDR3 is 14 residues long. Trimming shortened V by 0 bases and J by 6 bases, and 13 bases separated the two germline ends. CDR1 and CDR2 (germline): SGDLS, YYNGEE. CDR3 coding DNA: TGTGCCAGCAGCGTAGGGGTCCTGCTCGGCGAGCAGTACTTC. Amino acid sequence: CASSVGVLLGEQYF.